What follows are 32 T cell receptor beta chains derived from one specimen sequenced in a study of tumor and adjacent non-tumor tissue in lung cancer (dated 2018 in TCRdb). Library method: multiplex PCR. Reads for this sample came from an Illumina HiSeq 2500. TCRbeta libraries were built by three rounds of nested PCR using primers (Table S4), following protocols modified from ARM-PCR. TCRdb cleaned the public reads at Q25 with fastp, built clones with MiXCR and kept in-frame beta chains. One record per CDR3 amino acid sequence lists the most common genes and DNA. The sample profile shows about 93,000 distinct CDR3 sequences; about 72% of them were found once. 18% of the sample goes to the ten largest clones. RNA was isolated from bulk, unsorted tissue, and RNA quality was assessed with a NanoDrop ND-1000 and an Agilent 2100. Specimen: lung tumor tissue. Receptors were obtained from a man between 60 and 75 years old with non-small cell lung cancer.

In this sample, this clonotype turned up a few times. J is TRBJ2-5 and V is TRBV5-1; either TRBD1 or TRBD2 may supply D (5 bases each). CDR3 length: 15 amino acids. CDR1 is SGHRS and CDR2 is YFSETQ in the germline V gene. V lost 0 bases and J 0 bases, leaving 9 bases between the germline ends. CDR3 DNA: TGCGCCAGCAGCTTGGCGGGGCTACACCAAGAGACCCAGTACTTC. Protein product: CASSLAGLHQETQYF.

Concerning this clonotype itself: The junction differs from germline at one of its ends, possibly a read error. The rearrangement uses TRBV11-2 and TRBJ2-1, with 8 bases fitting TRBD2. Germline CDR1 is SGHAT and CDR2 is FQNNGV. The CDR3 contains 16 residues. DNA for the CDR3: TGTGCAAGCAGCGAAGGGACTAGAACTACCTACAATGAGCAGTTCTTC. As protein: CASSEGTRTTYNEQFF.

In regard to this clonotype: The final CDR3 position lacks the conserved phenylalanine or tryptophan, pointing to a likely read error. CDR3 protein: CASSGFGSNEQFL. For the CDR3, the DNA is TGTGCCAGTAGTGGGTTCGGGAGCAATGAGCAGTTCCTC. V is TRBV19 and J is TRBJ2-1, with a tentative D call TRBD2 (6 bases). Per the germline V gene, CDR1 is LNHDA and CDR2 is SQIVND (reference sequence). The CDR3 extends over 13 amino acids. V gave up 5 bases and J gave up 6 bases, with 11 bases separating them.

As for this clonotype: One end of the junction does not line up with germline, which may come from a read error. The rearrangement uses TRBV12-3 or TRBV12-4 and TRBJ2-2, with D unclear. This CDR3 region has 14 residues. CDR3 nucleotides: TGTGCCAGCAATTTATGGAAGCACACCGGGGAGCTGTTTTTT. The encoded protein is CASNLWKHTGELFF.

This chain joins TRBV4-2 and TRBJ2-3; 12 bases are a match to TRBD2. The CDR3 runs 17 residues. Trimming took 4 bases from V and 7 from J; bases not matched to a gene: 12. Germline lookup yields CDR1 LGHNA and CDR2 YNFKEQ. CDR3 nucleotides: TGTGCCAGCAGCCGAGCCTTAGGCGGACTAGCGGGAAATACGCAGTATTTT. Residues: CASSRALGGLAGNTQYF.

V and J are TRBV7-9 and TRBJ2-5; no clear D gene. Trimming shortened V by 9 bases and J by 3 bases, and 11 bases separated the two germline ends. Germline CDR1 SEHNR, CDR2 FQNEAQ (reference sequence). This CDR3 is 12 amino acids long. CDR3 sequence: CASTDGKETQYF. Here the CDR3 DNA reads TGTGCCAGTACGGACGGCAAAGAGACCCAGTACTTC.

Concerning this clonotype: A clone one base away is much larger, so this may be a read error. The chain carries TRBV7-9 and TRBJ2-1; D is possibly TRBD1 (6 bases). Deletions cut 3 bases from V and 9 bases from J, with 9 bases between. The length of the CDR3 is 12 residues. CDR1 is SEHNR, CDR2 FQNEAQ, per germline (reference sequence). The CDR3 DNA sequence: TGTGCCAGCAGCTTTGGACAGATTGAGCAGTTCTTC. Its translation is CASSFGQIEQFF.

This clonotype appeared a single time. Relative to the germline gene, one junction end is altered; a read error may explain this. The chain couples TRBV4-1 to TRBJ2-4; a weak D match, TRBD2 (6 bases). This CDR3 comprises 17 residues. Germline CDR1 is MGHRA and CDR2 is YSYEKL. The CDR3 sequence: CASSQERAILAKNIQYF. The CDR3, as DNA: TGCGCCAGCAGCCAAGAAAGGGCAATACTAGCCAAAAACATTCAATACTTC.

Details on this clonotype: A read error is possible here, since a much larger clone lies one base away. This chain uses TRBV5-4 with TRBJ2-6, with D perhaps TRBD2 (5 bases). In germline, CDR1 is SGHNT, CDR2 YYREEE (reference sequence). The CDR3 has 15 amino acids. Between the trimmed V and J ends, which lost 1 base and 4 bases, there was a span of 9 bases. Here the CDR3 DNA reads TGTGCCAGCAGCTTGTCAGAGCGGGGGGCCAACGTCCTGACTTTC. Protein: CASSLSERGANVLTF.

Many counts were recorded for this clonotype. The chain recombines TRBV7-9 with TRBJ2-3; TRBD2 matches 10 bases. With V trimmed by 2 bases and J by 0 bases, 8 bases remained unmatched. Germline V gives CDR1 SEHNR, CDR2 FQNEAQ (reference sequence). The length of the CDR3 is 18 residues. Here the CDR3 reads CASSLQASGGASTDTQYF. In DNA form, the CDR3 reads TGTGCCAGCAGCTTACAGGCTAGCGGGGGTGCTAGCACAGATACGCAGTATTTT.

V gene TRBV6-2 or TRBV6-3 combines with J gene TRBJ2-1; 10 bases map to TRBD2. Germline V gene sequence: CDR1 MNHEY, CDR2 SVGEGT. The CDR3 extends over 14 amino acids. The ends lost 10 bases at V and 6 bases at J; junction bases unmatched: 9. In nucleotides, the CDR3 is TGTGCCAATAGTTCCACTAGCGGGATCAATGAGCAGTTCTTC. Protein product: CANSSTSGINEQFF.

The V gene is TRBV28, the J gene TRBJ2-2; D possibly corresponds to TRBD2 (6 bases). The CDR3 length is 16 residues. Germline V gene lookup returns CDR1 MDHEN and CDR2 SYDVKM. V dropped 6 bases and J dropped 6 bases, with 20 bases sitting between them. The CDR3: CASSSLGGSGSGELFF. DNA of the CDR3: TGTGCCAGCAGCTCCCTTGGGGGGAGCGGGTCCGGGGAGCTGTTTTTT.

The sample holds one count of this clonotype. DNA for the CDR3: TGTGCCAGCAGCTTGTGGGGAGGGTCAGATACGCAGTATTTT. It codes for CASSLWGGSDTQYF. The chain carries TRBV7-8 and TRBJ2-3; 7 bases line up with TRBD2. Trimming removed 3 bases from V and 4 bases from J; junction bases left unmatched: 4. This CDR3 has 14 residues. Germline-derived CDR1 and CDR2 are SGHVS and FQNEAQ.

The V call is TRBV6-5, the J call TRBJ2-1; possible D gene TRBD2, 6 bases. The CDR3 contains 14 residues. Germline V gene lookup returns CDR1 MNHEY and CDR2 SVGAGI. With 7 bases removed from V and 3 bases from J, the gap between germline ends came to 13 bases. CDR3 nucleotide sequence: TGTGCCAGCATTGGAGGGTGGGACTACAATGAGCAGTTCTTC. Translation gives CASIGGWDYNEQFF.

As DNA, the CDR3 is TGCGCCAGCAGCCGAGAGTGGAGCGGGAGTCCCACAGATACGCAGTATTTT. Protein sequence: CASSREWSGSPTDTQYF. V is TRBV4-1 and J is TRBJ2-3, with 8 bases lining up with TRBD2. The ends lost 4 bases at V and 2 bases at J; junction bases unmatched: 11. Germline loops: CDR1 MGHRA, CDR2 YSYEKL. This CDR3 is 17 amino acids long.

This clonotype was counted at least ten times. This sequence joins TRBV2 and TRBJ2-2; tentatively, D is TRBD1 (5 bases). The CDR3 length is 15 residues. Trimming took 6 bases from V and 0 from J, leaving 11 bases between them. Germline CDR1 reads SNHLY; CDR2 reads FYNNEI. The CDR3 DNA follows: TGTGCCAGCAGAGTGACAGCCACGAACACCGGGGAGCTGTTTTTT. Translated, it gives CASRVTATNTGELFF.

The chain links TRBV7-9 to TRBJ2-3; D not resolved. The DNA end lines up better with TRBJ1-5; the J call may be wrong. Germline V gene sequence: CDR1 SEHNR, CDR2 FQNEAQ (reference sequence). The CDR3 runs 15 residues. The CDR3 region is CASSRMAGSTDTQHF. CDR3 sequence (DNA): TGTGCCAGCAGCCGGATGGCGGGGAGCACAGATACGCAGCATTTT.

As regards this clonotype: One junction end does not reproduce the germline sequence, and a read error may be involved. V usage is TRBV20-1 and J usage is TRBJ2-1, with D perhaps given as TRBD1 or TRBD2 (5 bases each). CDR1 and CDR2 from the germline V gene are DFQATT and SNEGSKA (reference sequence). The CDR3 is 14 amino acids. CDR3 in amino acids: CSTRASTAYNEQFF. CDR3 nucleotide sequence: TGCAGTACTAGAGCGTCGACAGCCTACAATGAGCAGTTCTTC.

To note about this clonotype: The conserved phenylalanine or tryptophan normally closing the CDR3 is absent here, so this likely arose from a read error. V gene TRBV11-2 combines with J gene TRBJ2-5; D not resolved. The CDR3 consists of 15 residues. Germline-derived CDR1 and CDR2 are SGHAT and FQNNGV. The CDR3 DNA follows: TGTGCCAGCGGCTTAGGAGAGTCGGTCCAAGAGACCCAGTACTTA. Amino acids: CASGLGESVQETQYL.

A remark on this clonotype: This sequence may be a read error, since a much larger clone differs from it by one base. The chain joins TRBV6-4 to TRBJ1-5, with D uncertain. The CDR3 is 12 residues long. The germline V gene encodes CDR1 MRHNA and CDR2 SNTAGT. V gave up 7 bases and J gave up 11 bases, with 15 bases separating them. In DNA, the CDR3 is TGTGCCAGCAATGCTCCTTCCCGGGCCCAGCATTTT. Its translation is CASNAPSRAQHF.

As regards this clonotype: The CDR3 does not close with the conserved phenylalanine or tryptophan, likely indicating a read error. It is unclear where the CDR3 begins or ends on the DNA, so no DNA is shown, and the CDR3 is as TCRdb lists it. This chain connects TRBV6-1 to TRBJ2-1; the D call in the table, TRBD2, was not verified against the DNA. Inclusive of both ends, the CDR3 amounts to 12 amino acids. Germline V CDR1 and CDR2: MNHNS, SASEGT. CDR3 in amino acids: CASKRGYNEQLS.

The chain joins TRBV5-1 to TRBJ2-4; 7 bases are a match to TRBD2. J gave up 6 bases and V 0 bases, and 3 bases lay outside the gene matches. The CDR3 is 14 amino acids. Germline assignment: CDR1 SGHRS and CDR2 YFSETQ. The CDR3 loop is CASSLGDYRNIQYF. In nucleotides, the CDR3 is TGCGCCAGCAGCTTGGGGGACTACAGAAACATTCAGTACTTC. The variable domain in full, with the rest retrieved from reference TRBV5-1 and TRBJ2-4, is KAGVTQTPRYLIKTRGQQVTLSCSPISGHRSVSWYQQTPGQGLQFLFEYFSETQRNKGNFPGRFSGRQFSNSRSEMNVSTLELGDSALYLCASSLGDYRNIQYFGAGTRLSVL.

About this clonotype: The junction and the germline gene differ at one end; a read error may be behind it. The gene calls are TRBV6-5 and TRBJ2-6, with D possibly matching TRBD2 (5 bases). The CDR3 extends over 17 amino acids. Per the germline V gene, CDR1 is MNHEY and CDR2 is SVGAGI. The CDR3 here is CPSSVVGVFSGANVLTF. For the CDR3, the DNA is TGTCCCAGCAGTGTAGTGGGAGTATTCTCTGGGGCCAACGTCCTGACTTTC.

This rearrangement joins TRBV20-1 to TRBJ2-1; 7 nucleotides match TRBD2. This CDR3 is built from 15 residues. Germline V CDR1 and CDR2: DFQATT, SNEGSKA (reference sequence). With V trimmed by 6 bases and J by 4 bases, 12 bases remained unmatched. The CDR3 region is CSAVPREGSYNEQFF. In nucleotides, the CDR3 is TGCAGTGCGGTCCCCAGGGAGGGCTCATACAATGAGCAGTTCTTC.

The CDR3, as DNA: TGTGCCACCCAGGGGAGCGAGACTATAGATACGCAGTATTTT. Translation gives CATQGSETIDTQYF. The J gene is TRBJ2-3, the V gene TRBV10-3; TRBD1 is a possible D gene (6 bases). V lost 10 bases and J 5 bases, leaving 19 bases between the germline ends. The CDR3 runs to 14 residues. CDR1 and CDR2 from the germline V gene are ENHRY and SYGVKD.

A note on this clonotype: The junction departs from germline at one end; a sequencing error may be responsible. The chain has TRBV4-1 and TRBJ2-3; 7 bases align to TRBD1. Germline loops: CDR1 MGHRA, CDR2 YSYEKL. The CDR3 contains 13 residues. The CDR3 protein is CAISQDRDYMQYF. The CDR3 DNA is TGCGCCATCAGCCAAGACAGGGATTATATGCAGTATTTT.

Turning to this clonotype: A read error may produce the germline difference seen at one junction end. This chain links TRBV6-6 with TRBJ2-7, with D possibly matching TRBD2 (5 bases). CDR3 length equals 14 residues. Germline V gives CDR1 MNHNY, CDR2 SVGAGI (reference sequence). The CDR3 sequence: CASSPGIGPYEQYF. The CDR3 nucleotides are TGTGCCAGCAGCCCCGGGATAGGGCCCTACGAGCAATACTTC.

J is TRBJ2-1 and V is TRBV11-2; D remains unclear. The V gene's germline CDR1 is SGHAT and CDR2 FQNNGV. V was clipped by 10 bases and J by 1 base, with 17 bases between them. The CDR3 contains 15 residues. CDR3 in amino acids: CAISQVTQSYNEQFF. CDR3 sequence (DNA): TGTGCCATAAGCCAGGTGACTCAGTCCTACAATGAGCAGTTCTTC.

About this clonotype: Just one base apart from a much larger clone, this may be a read error. The chain links TRBV12-3 or TRBV12-4 to TRBJ1-4, with a possible D match to TRBD1 (5 bases). The CDR3 has 14 residues. Trimming cost V 6 bases and J 4 bases, with 12 bases left between them. CDR3 protein: CASRSGSINEKLFF. The DNA of the CDR3 is TGTGCCAGCAGATCAGGGTCAATTAATGAAAAACTGTTTTTT.

Turning to this clonotype: Germline and junction disagree at one end, which may indicate a read error. This sequence joins TRBV4-1 and TRBJ2-1, with 8 bases fitting TRBD2. The CDR3 totals 18 residues. Germline V gives CDR1 MGHRA, CDR2 YSYEKL. CDR3 residues: CVSSQRTGGAMLDNEQFF. CDR3 bases: TGCGTCAGCAGCCAAAGGACGGGGGGGGCCATGCTGGACAATGAGCAGTTCTTC.

The chain uses TRBV2 and TRBJ2-3, with D tentatively TRBD1 (7 bases). The CDR3 runs 15 residues. CDR1 SNHLY and CDR2 FYNNEI come from the germline V gene. Trimming stripped 8 bases from V and 0 bases from J, with 15 bases between. The DNA of the CDR3 is TGTGCCAGCCTCCGACAGGGAGGTAGCACAGATACGCAGTATTTT. Its protein is CASLRQGGSTDTQYF.

This clonotype was counted between two and nine times. The germline gene is not matched at one end of the junction; a read error may be the cause. J is TRBJ2-6 and V is TRBV11-3; TRBD2 matches 12 bases. The germline V gene has CDR1 SGHNT and CDR2 YENEEA. The CDR3 is 18 residues long. In DNA, the CDR3 is TGTGCCAGCAGCGGAAGGACTAGCGGGACCTCTGGCGCCAACGTCCCGACTTTC. Protein sequence: CASSGRTSGTSGANVPTF. The full variable domain, completed using reference TRBV11-3 and TRBJ2-6, is EAGVVQSPRYKIIEKKQPVAFWCNPISGHNTLYWYLQNLGQGPELLIRYENEEAVDDSQLPKDRFSAERLKGVDSTLKIQPAELGDSAVYLCASSGRTSGTSGANVPTFGAGSRLTVL.